The T cell receptor (beta chain) described here comes from a study of cytomegalovirus exposure and HLA in healthy donors. On the study more broadly: The 90 to 150 validation repertoires used the same platform as the 666 first-cohort repertoires, a later analysis reported. Overall study results and limits: The classifier reportedly diagnosed cytomegalovirus status with high specificity and sensitivity. Whilst most TCR sequences proved rare, a subset of public TCRs occurred across many donors.

Germline values: CDR1 SGHVS, CDR2 FQNEAQ. The CDR3 has 14 amino acids. Trimming left V 4 bases short and J 3 bases short, with 13 bases between. Some clones are missing from TCRdb's copy, which holds only in-frame ones; the method was immunoSEQ multiplex PCR. The repertoire includes about 250,000 clones, less than 90% of them detected once, and 12% sits in the top ten. About this clone itself: Its cognate antigen is unknown.

The chain links TRBV7-8 to TRBJ2-7; TRBD2 is a possible D gene (5 bases). Sequencing input: PBMCs. This sequence originates from a man between 18 and 29 years old in good health and CMV-seropositive. The CDR3 protein is CASSSTFEGYEQYF. The CDR3 bases are TGTGCCAGCAGCTCGACGTTTGAGGGCTACGAGCAGTACTTC.